Each of the 21 T cell receptor beta chains below was sequenced from the same sample in a study of blood T cell repertoires in COVID-19. Clones were read by immunoSEQ multiplex PCR, and TCRdb kept only the in-frame ones, dropping some. The profile shows approximately 250,000 clones, around nine tenths of them singletons. Source material: PBMCs or T cells enriched from blood (not recorded which). These receptors all come from a woman aged 60-75 years in a cohort exposed to, infected with or recovered from COVID-19 (not recorded which).

This chain joins TRBV19 and TRBJ2-7; D is possibly TRBD1 (6 bases). V lost 3 bases, J lost 3 bases, and 9 bases lay in between. This CDR3 is built from 13 residues. From germline, CDR1 is LNHDA and CDR2 SQIVND (reference sequence). The CDR3 sequence is CASSITGNYEQYF. As DNA, the CDR3 is TGTGCCAGTAGTATCACAGGGAACTACGAGCAGTACTTC.

The CDR3 DNA is TGTGCCAGCAGCCCACAGGGGAGAACCTACGAGCAGTACTTC. It is translated as CASSPQGRTYEQYF. The chain combines TRBV7-9 with TRBJ2-7, with 7 bases lining up with TRBD1. This CDR3 is 14 amino acids long. Unmatched junction bases numbered 6, after V lost 5 bases and J lost 2 bases. The V gene's germline CDR1 is SEHNR and CDR2 FQNEAQ (reference sequence).

V is TRBV18 and J is TRBJ2-5, with TRBD1 identical over 7 bases. Unmatched junction bases numbered 4, after V lost 4 bases and J lost 2 bases. Germline V gene lookup returns CDR1 KGHSH and CDR2 LQKENI. This CDR3 comprises 14 residues. In DNA form, the CDR3 reads TGTGCCAGCTCACGTGACAGGGCGCAAGAGACCCAGTACTTC. Translation: CASSRDRAQETQYF.

The chain is built from TRBV7-9 and TRBJ2-7, with 13 bases fitting TRBD2. This CDR3 has 13 residues. CDR1 and CDR2 (germline): SEHNR, FQNEAQ (reference sequence). Trimming cost V 10 bases and J 3 bases; bases outside gene matches: 3. The CDR3 is CAIRTSGSYEQYF. The DNA for the CDR3 is TGTGCCATCCGGACTAGCGGGAGCTACGAGCAGTACTTC.

The V call is TRBV19, the J call TRBJ2-2; maybe TRBD1 (5 bases). The length of the CDR3 is 15 residues. V was pared by 1 base and J by 5 bases, with 11 bases between. From germline, CDR1 is LNHDA and CDR2 SQIVND (reference sequence). CDR3: CASSIASYRTGELFF. DNA of the CDR3: TGTGCCAGTAGTATAGCTTCCTACAGGACCGGGGAGCTGTTTTTT.

The rearrangement links TRBV11-2 to TRBJ2-7; 10 positions agree with TRBD1. The CDR3 is 14 amino acids. Trimming at V came to 5 bases and at J to 3 bases, leaving 4 bases not matched to a gene. Germline V gene data show CDR1 as SGHAT and CDR2 as FQNNGV. The CDR3 DNA is TGTGCCAGCAGCATCCGGACAGGGGGCTACGAGCAGTACTTC. Its translation is CASSIRTGGYEQYF. Drawing the rest from reference TRBV11-2 and TRBJ2-7, the complete variable domain is EAGVAQSPRYKIIEKRQSVAFWCNPISGHATLYWYQQILGQGPKLLIQFQNNGVVDDSQLPKDRFSAERLKGVDSTLKIQPAKLEDSAVYLCASSIRTGGYEQYFGPGTRLTVT.

This rearrangement joins TRBV9 to TRBJ1-1; 12 nucleotides line up with TRBD1. V dropped 4 bases and J dropped 7; count of bases not matched to a gene: 5. The germline V gene has CDR1 SGDLS and CDR2 YYNGEE. The CDR3 totals 14 residues. The CDR3 region is CASSQGQGASEAFF. The DNA for the CDR3 is TGTGCCAGCAGCCAGGGACAGGGGGCGAGTGAAGCTTTCTTT.

The rearrangement joins TRBV18 to TRBJ2-7; 9 bases line up with TRBD1. CDR3 length: 17 amino acids. J gave up 1 base and V 4 bases, and 11 bases lay outside the gene matches. The germline gives CDR1 KGHSH, CDR2 LQKENI. In DNA, the CDR3 is TGTGCCAGCTCACAATACCAACAGGGGGCGATTTCCTACGAGCAGTACTTC. Protein: CASSQYQQGAISYEQYF.

The chain joins TRBV2 to TRBJ1-2; 10 bases align to TRBD1. CDR3 size: 14 residues. Per germline, CDR1 SNHLY and CDR2 FYNNEI. The ends lost 6 bases at V and 5 bases at J; junction bases unmatched: 6. The CDR3 is CASRGTGEGYGYTF. Here the CDR3 DNA reads TGTGCCAGCAGGGGGACAGGGGAGGGTTATGGCTACACCTTC.

This clone was seen only a few times. This rearrangement joins TRBV10-2 to TRBJ2-1; 9 positions match TRBD1. V shed 8 bases and J 5 bases; nucleotides not matched to a gene: 13. Germline assignment: CDR1 WSHSY and CDR2 SAAADI. The CDR3 loop spans 16 amino acids. In DNA form, the CDR3 reads TGCGCCAGCGCCGCCCCCGGGACAGGGTTCCACAATGAGCAGTTCTTC. Translated: CASAAPGTGFHNEQFF.

The gene calls are TRBV5-1 and TRBJ2-3, with D possibly being TRBD2 (7 bases). The germline V and J ends were trimmed by 4 bases and 4 bases, with 13 bases remaining between them. Germline V gene sequence: CDR1 SGHRS, CDR2 YFSETQ. The CDR3 has 14 residues. CDR3 amino acids: CASSKGGAADTQYF. CDR3 bases: TGCGCCAGCAGCAAGGGGGGGGCCGCAGATACGCAGTATTTT.

The CDR3 DNA follows: TGTGCCAGTAGGACCACTAGTTCCACCGGGGAGCTGTTTTTT. The encoded protein is CASRTTSSTGELFF. The chain carries TRBV19 and TRBJ2-2; the D gene is possibly TRBD2 (5 bases). V was trimmed by 6 bases and J by 4 bases, leaving 12 bases between them. This CDR3 is built from 14 residues. Germline V gene lookup returns CDR1 LNHDA and CDR2 SQIVND (reference sequence). Full variable domain (outside the CDR3, taken from reference TRBV19 and TRBJ2-2): DGGITQSPKYLFRKEGQNVTLSCEQNLNHDAMYWYRQDPGQGLRLIYYSQIVNDFQKGDIAEGYSVSREKKESFPLTVTSAQKNPTAFYLCASRTTSSTGELFFGEGSRLTVL.

The table lists this clone with a few counts. J is TRBJ2-3 and V is TRBV7-9, with 8 bases matching TRBD2. Germline values: CDR1 SEHNR, CDR2 FQNEAQ (reference sequence). J was trimmed by 0 bases and V by 5 bases; bases with no gene match: 7. The length of the CDR3 is 16 residues. The CDR3 DNA reads as TGTGCCAGCAGCCTCGATACGGGAGGGAGCACAGATACGCAGTATTTT. Its protein product is CASSLDTGGSTDTQYF.

Turning to this clone: At the DNA level, this CDR3 is encoded by other sequences in the same sample as well. CDR3: CASSIGRGPYNEQFF. As DNA, the CDR3 is TGTGCCAGTAGTATCGGACGGGGTCCCTACAATGAGCAGTTCTTC. The chain is built from TRBV19 and TRBJ2-1; tentatively, D is TRBD2 (5 bases). This CDR3 is built from 15 residues. Germline lookup yields CDR1 LNHDA and CDR2 SQIVND (reference sequence). The V and J ends lost 3 bases and 2 bases respectively, with 11 bases between them.

The chain links TRBV20-1 to TRBJ1-2, with D tentatively TRBD1 (6 bases). Per germline, CDR1 DFQATT and CDR2 SNEGSKA (reference sequence). V was clipped by 3 bases and J by 8 bases, with 10 bases between them. The CDR3 extends over 11 amino acids. CDR3 nucleotides: TGCAGTGCTAGTACAGGGCAAGGCTACACCTTC. Translation: CSASTGQGYTF.

The rearrangement uses TRBV11-3 and TRBJ2-7; 14 nucleotides agree with TRBD2. J lost 6 bases, V lost 4 bases, and 5 bases had no gene match. CDR1 and CDR2 from the germline V gene are SGHNT and YENEEA. CDR3 length equals 15 residues. The CDR3 sequence is CASSSGTSGRSEQYF. The CDR3 DNA sequence: TGTGCCAGCAGCTCCGGGACTAGCGGGAGATCCGAGCAGTACTTC.

V is TRBV9 and J is TRBJ2-3; 7 bases align to TRBD2. The germline CDR1 and CDR2 sequences are SGDLS and YYNGEE. The CDR3 contains 14 residues. V shed 2 bases and J 5 bases; nucleotides not matched to a gene: 5. The CDR3 DNA reads as TGTGCCAGCAGCGTCCGGGACTACAGAGATACGCAGTATTTT. This gives the protein CASSVRDYRDTQYF.

The rearrangement uses TRBV2 and TRBJ2-5, with D possibly matching TRBD1 (6 bases). Germline V lookup: CDR1 SNHLY, CDR2 FYNNEI. The CDR3 extends over 14 amino acids. With 3 bases removed from V and 0 bases from J, the gap between germline ends came to 8 bases. The CDR3 spells CASSDDRYQETQYF. The CDR3 DNA reads TGTGCCAGCAGTGATGACAGGTACCAAGAGACCCAGTACTTC.

The chain links TRBV28 to TRBJ1-5; D may be TRBD1 (6 bases). V gave up 2 bases and J gave up 2 bases, with 13 bases separating them. The CDR3 has 16 amino acids. In germline, CDR1 is MDHEN, CDR2 SYDVKM. The CDR3 DNA follows: TGTGCCAGCAGTTTAGCGGGGGCTAAGGGCAATCAGCCCCAGCATTTT. This translates into CASSLAGAKGNQPQHF.

The rearrangement joins TRBV10-3 to TRBJ2-6; D is unresolved. From germline, CDR1 is ENHRY and CDR2 SYGVKD. There are 15 residues in the CDR3. V was pared by 6 bases and J by 0 bases, with 9 bases between. CDR3 sequence (DNA): TGTGCCATCAGCCCCGACTTCTCTGGGGCCAACGTCCTGACTTTC. Translating it yields CAISPDFSGANVLTF.

V gene TRBV24-1 combines with J gene TRBJ2-2; D might be TRBD1 (6 bases). The CDR3 is 14 residues long. Germline lookup yields CDR1 KGHDR and CDR2 SFDVKD. Trimming took off 1 base at V and 5 bases at J, with 7 bases between the two ends. The CDR3 reads CATSDFTGTGELFF. CDR3 sequence (DNA): TGTGCCACCAGTGATTTTACAGGGACCGGGGAGCTGTTTTTT.